The T cell receptor (beta chain) under discussion was sequenced for a study of cytomegalovirus exposure and HLA in healthy donors. Notes on the study in general: Some segments of the V type, notably TRBV6-2 and TRBV6-3, were excluded as indistinguishable. In vitro testing confirmed a few CMV-associated chains as specific for CMV antigens.

The PCR ran on 60 Vbeta and 13 Jbeta primers. The repertoire was sequenced with immunoSEQ multiplex PCR; TCRdb's copy has only in-frame clones and lacks some. The sample includes some 150,000 clones, 80% seen only once; the top ten take about 1.3%. In the case of this clone: What it binds is not known.

The CDR3 spans 16 residues. Trimming left V 2 bases short and J 7 bases short, with 17 bases between. Germline V gene sequence: CDR1 MNHEY, CDR2 SVGAGI. Sequencing input: PBMCs. The rearrangement uses TRBV6-5 and TRBJ2-2; the D gene is possibly TRBD2 (7 bases). This TCR derives from a woman in her fifties or sixties in good health and CMV-seronegative. Here the CDR3 reads CASSYRRSGEGGELFF. DNA of the CDR3: TGTGCCAGCAGTTACCGCCGTTCAGGGGAGGGCGGGGAGCTGTTTTTT.